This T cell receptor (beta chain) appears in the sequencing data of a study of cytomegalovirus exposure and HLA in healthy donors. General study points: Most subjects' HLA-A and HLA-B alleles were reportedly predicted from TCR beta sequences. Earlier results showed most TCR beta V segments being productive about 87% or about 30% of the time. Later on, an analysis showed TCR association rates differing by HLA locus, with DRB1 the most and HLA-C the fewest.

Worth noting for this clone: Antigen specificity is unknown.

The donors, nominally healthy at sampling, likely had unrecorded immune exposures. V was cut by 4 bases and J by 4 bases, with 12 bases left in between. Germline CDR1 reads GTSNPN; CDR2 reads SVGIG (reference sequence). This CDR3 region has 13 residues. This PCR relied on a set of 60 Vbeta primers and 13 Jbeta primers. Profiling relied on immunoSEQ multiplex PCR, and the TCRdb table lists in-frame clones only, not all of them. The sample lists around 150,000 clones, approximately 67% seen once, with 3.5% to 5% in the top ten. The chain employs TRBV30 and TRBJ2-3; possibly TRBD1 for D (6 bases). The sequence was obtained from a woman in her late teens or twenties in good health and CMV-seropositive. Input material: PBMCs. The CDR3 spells CAWTPQGPDTQYF. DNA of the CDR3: TGTGCCTGGACACCGCAGGGGCCAGATACGCAGTATTTT.